The T cell receptor beta chain under discussion was sequenced for a study of regulatory T cells in long-lasting Graves disease. Building of the TCR beta libraries involved iRepertoire HTBI primers and Arm-PCR of CDR3 regions. TCRdb called the multiplex PCR reads again in MiXCR, with one record for every CDR3 protein. This table holds more than 350,000 distinct CDR3 sequences, about 16% found once. Time point defined: newly diagnosed GD, antithyroid drugs for less than 3 months. Extracted PBMC RNA gave rise to the TCR library. Peripheral blood, at 8 to 9.5 milliliters, went into EDTA tubes. This clonotype was seen ten or more times. The sample was also reused in another study, on T cells in Graves' hyperthyroidism and ophthalmopathy. From that study: The model's output predicted ophthalmopathy at a median of roughly 6 months prior to onset.

Specimen: peripheral blood mononuclear cells (PBMCs), collected at new diagnosis, from a patient treated with antithyroid drugs. The receptor was derived from a woman in her thirties with Graves disease.

The CDR3 protein is CASTTLSGEQYF. CDR3 in DNA: TGTGCCAGCACCACCCTTAGCGGCGAGCAGTACTTC. J is TRBJ2-7 and V is TRBV27; D is possibly TRBD2 (6 bases). The CDR3 totals 12 residues. Trimming removed 7 bases at V and 6 bases at J, with 13 bases between. Germline V gives CDR1 MNHEY, CDR2 SMNVEV (reference sequence).